This entry is about one T cell receptor (beta chain). Sequencing used immunoSEQ multiplex PCR; TCRdb keeps in-frame clones, though not all of them. The sample consists of around 150,000 clones, over 90% of them appearing once. The source of the sample is a study of blood T cell repertoires in COVID-19. Germline loops: CDR1 MNHEY, CDR2 SVGAGI. This CDR3 spans 15 amino acids. V trimming: 6 bases; J trimming: 9 bases; junction bases outside the gene matches: 9. Material for sequencing was peripheral blood. The J gene is TRBJ2-1, the V gene TRBV6-5; 12 bases are a match to TRBD2. The clonotype was recovered from a woman aged 55-69 years with COVID-19, enrolled during active disease. This chain's CDR3 is CASRAYLAGGLEQFF. The CDR3 nucleotides read TGTGCCAGCAGAGCTTATCTAGCGGGGGGGCTTGAGCAGTTCTTC.